These 15 T cell receptor beta chains were all obtained from the same sample, sequenced in a study of T-cell memory formation after mild COVID-19. A single record per CDR3 protein comes from TCRdb applying MiXCR to the 5' RACE reads. The sample holds over 500,000 distinct CDR3 sequences, 17% seen once. What was sequenced was PBMCs or a T cell subset sorted from them (not recorded which). The receptors here all came from an adult woman who had mild COVID-19 (a few samples of this study predate the infection). Cell type and time point are not known.

The chain recombines TRBV7-2 with TRBJ1-3; D is ambiguous. CDR1 and CDR2 from the germline V gene are SGHTA and FQGNSA. V lost 5 bases, J lost 2 bases, and 16 bases lay in between. The CDR3 extends over 16 amino acids. The CDR3 DNA follows: TGTGCCAGCAGCCGAACGGTAACTGGGACTGGAAACACCATATATTTT. Translation gives CASSRTVTGTGNTIYF.

The chain links TRBV2 to TRBJ2-7, with TRBD1 identical over 9 bases. Losses at the gene ends were 7 bases for V and 5 bases for J; bases not matched to a gene: 21. The germline V gene has CDR1 SNHLY and CDR2 FYNNEI. The CDR3 loop spans 18 amino acids. The CDR3 spells CASIPIRGPKGQGNEQYF. CDR3 coding DNA: TGTGCCAGCATCCCAATAAGGGGGCCGAAGGGACAGGGTAACGAGCAGTACTTC.

This sequence joins TRBV7-2 and TRBJ2-1; TRBD2 matches 13 bases. Germline CDR1 and CDR2: SGHTA and FQGNSA. The CDR3 length is 19 residues. Unmatched junction bases numbered 6, after V lost 0 bases and J lost 1 base. The CDR3 DNA follows: TGTGCCAGCAGCTTAGCGCCGAGGACTAGCGGGAGATCCTACAATGAGCAGTTCTTC. It yields the protein CASSLAPRTSGRSYNEQFF.

The chain links TRBV12-3 or TRBV12-4 to TRBJ2-3, with D possibly TRBD1 on 5 matching bases. Trimming shortened V by 3 bases and J by 5 bases, and 15 bases separated the two germline ends. This CDR3 is built from 15 residues. CDR3: CASSLKDMSVDTQYF. DNA of the CDR3: TGTGCCAGCAGTTTGAAGGACATGTCGGTAGATACGCAGTATTTT.

V is TRBV25-1 and J is TRBJ2-3; TRBD1 might be the D (5 bases). This CDR3 comprises 15 residues. V lost 6 bases to trimming and J lost 2 bases, with 15 bases between them. Germline loops: CDR1 MGHDK, CDR2 SYGVNS. This CDR3 is CASRETGAITDTQYF. DNA for the CDR3: TGTGCCAGCAGGGAAACTGGGGCCATCACAGATACGCAGTATTTT.

This clonotype was detected a few times. CDR3 amino acids: CASSQERVTGALHF. The CDR3, as DNA: TGTGCCAGCAGCCAAGAAAGGGTCACGGGAGCCCTCCACTTT. The chain joins TRBV3-1 to TRBJ1-6; D unclear. Deletions cut 0 bases from V and 14 bases from J, with 14 bases between. CDR3 size: 14 residues. Per germline, CDR1 LGHDT and CDR2 YNNKEL (reference sequence).

CDR3 loop: CASSRQGAGRNYGYTF. CDR3 DNA: TGTGCCAGCAGCAGACAGGGGGCTGGTCGAAACTATGGCTACACCTTC. The chain recombines TRBV6-1 with TRBJ1-2; 10 bases align to TRBD1. Germline trimming cut 6 bases from V and 2 bases from J; bases unmatched to any gene: 9. Germline CDR1 is MNHNS and CDR2 is SASEGT. This CDR3 is 16 amino acids long.

The V gene is TRBV6-5, the J gene TRBJ2-2; D unresolved. The CDR3 sequence is 13 residues long. Looked up from germline, CDR1 is MNHEY and CDR2 is SVGAGI. The germline V and J ends were trimmed by 2 bases and 7 bases, with 8 bases remaining between them. CDR3 sequence (DNA): TGTGCCAGCAGTTACCCACGACACGGGGAGCTGTTTTTT. It is translated as CASSYPRHGELFF.

The chain couples TRBV29-1 to TRBJ1-2; possibly TRBD1 for D (5 bases). The CDR3 loop spans 14 amino acids. V was trimmed by 4 bases and J by 4 bases, leaving 16 bases between them. Germline lookup yields CDR1 SQVTM and CDR2 ANQGSEA. CDR3 amino acids: CSVVERGVFYGYTF. The CDR3 region has the DNA TGCAGCGTTGTTGAACGGGGGGTGTTCTATGGCTACACCTTC.

There are a few counts of this clonotype. V and J are TRBV5-1 and TRBJ2-3; D is uncertain. The length of the CDR3 is 12 residues. CDR1 and CDR2 from the germline V gene are SGHRS and YFSETQ. The germline V and J ends were trimmed by 5 bases and 1 base, with 5 bases remaining between them. CDR3 bases: TGCGCCAGCAGGATGGGCACAGATACGCAGTATTTT. The encoded protein is CASRMGTDTQYF.

This clonotype showed up just a few times. The chain combines TRBV7-8 with TRBJ2-1; D gene uncertain. V was cut by 4 bases and J by 6 bases, with 13 bases left in between. The CDR3 runs to 14 residues. CDR1 is SGHVS and CDR2 is FQNEAQ in the germline V gene. The CDR3 DNA sequence: TGTGCCAGCAGCTCCTCTAACATAGCCAATGAGCAGTTCTTC. As protein: CASSSSNIANEQFF.

This clonotype was seen only a few times. V usage is TRBV4-1 and J usage is TRBJ1-1; 11 bases match TRBD1. Germline CDR1 reads MGHRA; CDR2 reads YSYEKL. CDR3 length equals 15 residues. V lost 3 bases to trimming and J lost 5 bases; unmatched junction nucleotides: 5. CDR3 nucleotides: TGCGCCAGCAGCCAGCAAGGGACAGGGGGAACTGAAGCTTTCTTT. Amino acid sequence: CASSQQGTGGTEAFF.

The table lists this clonotype with a few counts. The chain has TRBV24-1 and TRBJ2-7; D tentatively fits TRBD1 or TRBD2 (5 bases each). V shed 3 bases and J shed 0 bases, with 8 bases lying between them. Germline CDR1 is KGHDR and CDR2 is SFDVKD. The CDR3 runs to 14 residues. The CDR3 nucleotides read TGTGCCACCAGTGATCCAGGGAGCTCCTACGAGCAGTACTTC. As protein: CATSDPGSSYEQYF.

The chain uses TRBV4-1 and TRBJ2-7; TRBD2 is a possible D gene (5 bases). The germline V gene encodes CDR1 MGHRA and CDR2 YSYEKL. Deletions cut 1 base from V and 6 bases from J, with 16 bases between. The CDR3 loop spans 15 amino acids. The CDR3 reads CASSQGTGLRVEQYF. CDR3 coding DNA: TGCGCCAGCAGCCAAGGGACGGGCTTGAGGGTCGAGCAGTACTTC.

This clonotype appeared a few times. The CDR3 sequence: CSAAPSYEQYF. CDR3 in DNA: TGCAGTGCGGCGCCCAGTTACGAGCAGTACTTC. The rearrangement joins TRBV20-1 to TRBJ2-7; D gene unclear. Germline values: CDR1 DFQATT, CDR2 SNEGSKA (reference sequence). Trimming stripped 6 bases from V and 4 bases from J, with 10 bases between. The CDR3 has 11 amino acids.